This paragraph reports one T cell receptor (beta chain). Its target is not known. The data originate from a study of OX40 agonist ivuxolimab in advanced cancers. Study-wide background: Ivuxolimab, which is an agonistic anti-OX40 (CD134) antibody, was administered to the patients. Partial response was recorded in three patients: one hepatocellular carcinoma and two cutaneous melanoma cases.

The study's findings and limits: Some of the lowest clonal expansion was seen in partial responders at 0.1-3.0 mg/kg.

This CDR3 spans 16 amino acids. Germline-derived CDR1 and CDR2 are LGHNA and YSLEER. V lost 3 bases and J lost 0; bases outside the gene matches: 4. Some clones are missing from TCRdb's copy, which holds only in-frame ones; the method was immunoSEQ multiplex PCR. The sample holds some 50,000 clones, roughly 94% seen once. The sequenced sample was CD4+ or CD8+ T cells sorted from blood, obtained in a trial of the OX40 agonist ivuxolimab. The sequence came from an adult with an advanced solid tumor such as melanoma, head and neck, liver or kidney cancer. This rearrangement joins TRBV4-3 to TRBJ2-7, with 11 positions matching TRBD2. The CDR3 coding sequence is TGCGCCAGCAGCCAGGTGACTAGCGGGGCCTCCTACGAGCAGTACTTC. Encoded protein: CASSQVTSGASYEQYF.